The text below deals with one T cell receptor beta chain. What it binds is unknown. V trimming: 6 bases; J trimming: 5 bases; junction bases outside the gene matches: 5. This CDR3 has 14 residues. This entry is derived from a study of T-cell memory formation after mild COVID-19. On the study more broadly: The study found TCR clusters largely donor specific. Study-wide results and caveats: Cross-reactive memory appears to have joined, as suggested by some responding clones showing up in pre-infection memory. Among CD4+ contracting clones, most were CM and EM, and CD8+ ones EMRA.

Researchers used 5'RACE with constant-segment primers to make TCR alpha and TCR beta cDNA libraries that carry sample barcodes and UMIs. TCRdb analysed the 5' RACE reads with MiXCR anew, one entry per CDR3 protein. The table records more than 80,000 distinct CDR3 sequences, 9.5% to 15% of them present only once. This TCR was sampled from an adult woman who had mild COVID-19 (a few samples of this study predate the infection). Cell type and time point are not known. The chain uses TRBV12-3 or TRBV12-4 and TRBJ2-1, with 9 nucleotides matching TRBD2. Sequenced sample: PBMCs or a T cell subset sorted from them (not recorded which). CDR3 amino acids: CASRHSGSDNEQFF. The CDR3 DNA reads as TGTGCCAGCAGACATAGCGGGAGCGACAATGAGCAGTTCTTC.